Below, 30 T cell receptor beta chains from the same sample are listed, as sequenced in a study of PD-L1 blockade in urothelial cancer. Profiling relied on immunoSEQ multiplex PCR, and the TCRdb table lists in-frame clones only, not all of them. The table lists some 84,000 clones, roughly 82% of them singletons, with 9% to 9.5% in the top ten. The material was PBMCs, obtained around atezolizumab (anti-PD-L1) treatment. The receptor set was obtained from a man in his sixties or seventies with urothelial cancer.

V usage is TRBV5-1 and J usage is TRBJ2-1; D not certain. The CDR3 sequence is 17 residues long. V gave up 4 bases and J gave up 0 bases, with 17 bases separating them. In germline, CDR1 is SGHRS, CDR2 YFSETQ. CDR3 amino acids: CASSNAPPSSSYNEQFF. The CDR3 bases are TGCGCCAGCAGCAACGCGCCGCCATCGAGCTCCTACAATGAGCAGTTCTTC.

This clone was observed a few times. The chain has TRBV6-5 and TRBJ1-3; D is possibly TRBD1 (6 bases). CDR1 is MNHEY and CDR2 is SVGAGI in the germline V gene. The CDR3 runs 16 residues. Trimming left V 0 bases short and J 2 bases short, with 11 bases between. CDR3 protein: CASSYSGQGTGNTIYF. The CDR3 coding sequence is TGTGCCAGCAGTTACTCCGGGCAGGGGACTGGAAACACCATATATTTT.

The V and J genes are TRBV4-2 and TRBJ1-2; possibly TRBD1 for D (6 bases). The V and J ends lost 0 bases and 3 bases respectively, with 11 bases between them. Germline CDR1 and CDR2: LGHNA and YNFKEQ. CDR3 length equals 15 residues. This chain's CDR3 is CASSQEVAGDYGYTF. The CDR3 DNA reads TGTGCCAGCAGCCAAGAGGTGGCAGGGGACTATGGCTACACCTTC.

The rearrangement joins TRBV7-9 to TRBJ2-1; 8 bases fit TRBD2. Germline CDR1 and CDR2: SEHNR and FQNEAQ (reference sequence). This CDR3 has 15 amino acids. Germline trimming cut 2 bases from V and 4 bases from J; bases unmatched to any gene: 4. CDR3 region: CASSLLASGYNEQFF. CDR3 nucleotide sequence: TGTGCCAGCAGCTTATTGGCTAGCGGGTACAATGAGCAGTTCTTC.

The V and J genes are TRBV7-9 and TRBJ2-1; 7 positions match TRBD2. This CDR3 has 15 amino acids. Trimming removed 4 bases from V and 8 bases from J; junction bases left unmatched: 11. The germline V gene has CDR1 SEHNR and CDR2 FQNEAQ (reference sequence). The CDR3 reads CASSSLGEGPDEQFF. The DNA for the CDR3 is TGTGCCAGCAGCTCGCTCGGGGAGGGACCCGATGAGCAGTTCTTC.

This chain connects TRBV18 to TRBJ2-3; 13 bases align to TRBD2. The junction had 6 bases not matched to a gene; V was cut back by 3 bases and J by 3 bases. CDR3 length equals 17 residues. The germline gives CDR1 KGHSH, CDR2 LQKENI. The CDR3 region has the DNA TGTGCCAGCTCACCGAGGACTAGCGGGGGATTGACAGATACGCAGTATTTT. Protein sequence: CASSPRTSGGLTDTQYF.

The chain is built from TRBV7-2 and TRBJ1-1, with 8 nucleotides matching TRBD1. V was pared by 1 base and J by 4 bases, with 5 bases of the junction left unmatched. Looked up from germline, CDR1 is SGHTA and CDR2 is FQGNSA. This CDR3 has 15 residues. The CDR3 region is CASSLGPGGGTEAFF. CDR3 bases: TGTGCCAGCAGCTTAGGGCCAGGGGGCGGCACTGAAGCTTTCTTT.

A few counts support this clone. The chain is built from TRBV2 and TRBJ2-3; 10 bases line up with TRBD2. V lost 6 bases and J lost 4; bases outside the gene matches: 7. The CDR3 length is 15 residues. The germline V gene has CDR1 SNHLY and CDR2 FYNNEI. Here the CDR3 reads CASSQTSGYADTQYF. The DNA of the CDR3 is TGTGCCAGCAGCCAGACTAGCGGGTATGCAGATACGCAGTATTTT.

The chain joins TRBV4-1 to TRBJ2-7, with 9 bases fitting TRBD2. The CDR3 is 15 amino acids. V dropped 5 bases and J dropped 0; count of bases not matched to a gene: 5. The V gene's germline CDR1 is MGHRA and CDR2 YSYEKL. Here the CDR3 DNA reads TGCGCCAGCAGCAGACTAGCGGAGAGCTCCTACGAGCAGTACTTC. This codes for CASSRLAESSYEQYF.

CDR3 DNA: TGTGCCAGCGCCCCCCTCGAGCGGGAGAGGTACGAGCAGTACTTC. Encoded protein: CASAPLERERYEQYF. The rearrangement links TRBV27 to TRBJ2-7, with TRBD2 matching 8 bases. Germline loops: CDR1 MNHEY, CDR2 SMNVEV (reference sequence). The CDR3 is made up of 15 amino acids. Germline trimming cut 8 bases from V and 4 bases from J; bases unmatched to any gene: 13.

V and J are TRBV19 and TRBJ1-2; a weak D match, TRBD1 (6 bases). Per the germline V gene, CDR1 is LNHDA and CDR2 is SQIVND (reference sequence). This CDR3 contains 14 residues. The V gene lost 6 bases and the J gene lost 5 bases, with 16 bases spanning the gap. The CDR3 is CASSLTGLDYGYTF. The CDR3 DNA reads TGTGCCAGTAGCTTGACAGGCCTAGATTATGGCTACACCTTC.

The rearrangement uses TRBV7-2 and TRBJ1-2; 9 bases are a match to TRBD1. The germline V gene has CDR1 SGHTA and CDR2 FQGNSA. This CDR3 has 15 amino acids. Trimming took 4 bases from V and 7 from J; bases not matched to a gene: 10. CDR3 DNA sequence: TGTGCCAGCAGCTCCGCCGGGACAGGGACAAGTGGCTACACCTTC. This encodes CASSSAGTGTSGYTF.

This chain uses TRBV12-5 with TRBJ1-2; a possible D gene is TRBD1 (5 bases). The ends were cut back, 5 bases at V and 2 bases at J, with 12 bases in the middle. The germline gives CDR1 LGHNT, CDR2 FRNRAP. The CDR3 sequence is 14 residues long. CDR3 DNA sequence: TGTGCTAGTGGTAACGCGGGACTCAACTATGGCTACACCTTC. Translated, it gives CASGNAGLNYGYTF.

This clone showed up just once. V and J are TRBV18 and TRBJ2-1; 9 positions agree with TRBD1. This CDR3 is 15 amino acids long. The junction had 5 bases not matched to a gene; V was cut back by 1 base and J by 7 bases. Germline CDR1 KGHSH, CDR2 LQKENI. CDR3 sequence reads: CASSPRTGEGNEQFF. The CDR3 bases are TGTGCCAGCTCACCACGGACAGGGGAAGGAAATGAGCAGTTCTTC.

This clone appeared once. V is TRBV11-3 and J is TRBJ2-5, with TRBD1 matching 9 bases. The J call may not be correct, given that the DNA end is closer to TRBJ2-7. Germline assignment: CDR1 SGHNT and CDR2 YENEEA. The CDR3 totals 15 residues. The CDR3 region is CASSSRTGVSDEQYF. The CDR3 DNA is TGTGCCAGCAGCTCCCGGACAGGGGTCTCGGACGAGCAGTACTTC.

The CDR3 loop reads CASSLSGRTDTQYF. CDR3 in DNA: TGTGCCAGCAGCTTAAGCGGGAGAACAGATACGCAGTATTTT. The chain combines TRBV7-3 with TRBJ2-3; the match to TRBD2 covers 7 bases. Germline CDR1 SGHTA, CDR2 FQGTGA. The CDR3 contains 14 residues. The trim removed 1 base at V and 3 bases at J, leaving 1 base unmatched.

V gene TRBV5-4 combines with J gene TRBJ1-1; 7 nucleotides align to TRBD1. Unmatched junction bases numbered 11, after V lost 5 bases and J lost 7 bases. This CDR3 has 14 amino acids. Germline values: CDR1 SGHNT, CDR2 YYREEE (reference sequence). DNA of the CDR3: TGTGCCAGCAGGTTCGATACAGGGGCCGGTGAAGCTTTCTTT. Translating gives CASRFDTGAGEAFF.

The genes are TRBV9 and TRBJ2-1; tentative D call: TRBD2 (6 bases). Deletions cut 0 bases from V and 7 bases from J, with 8 bases between. CDR3 length: 13 amino acids. The germline CDR1 and CDR2 sequences are SGDLS and YYNGEE. The CDR3 region is CASSVVGRNEQFF. CDR3 nucleotides: TGTGCCAGCAGCGTAGTCGGGAGAAATGAGCAGTTCTTC.

The V gene is TRBV7-2, the J gene TRBJ2-7; the D is unclear. The CDR3 contains 14 residues. Germline V gives CDR1 SGHTA, CDR2 FQGNSA. Trimming removed 5 bases at V and 5 bases at J, with 16 bases between. DNA of the CDR3: TGTGCCAGCAGCCCGGTTTACCGAACGGACGAGCAGTACTTC. Protein: CASSPVYRTDEQYF.

The chain has TRBV9 and TRBJ1-2, with a possible D match to TRBD1 (6 bases). The germline CDR1 and CDR2 sequences are SGDLS and YYNGEE. The V end lost 1 base, the J end lost 4 bases, and 14 bases lay between the germline ends. The length of the CDR3 is 15 residues. CDR3: CASSVQGRGGYGYTF. The CDR3 DNA is TGTGCCAGCAGCGTACAGGGGCGAGGCGGCTATGGCTACACCTTC.

This rearrangement joins TRBV7-9 to TRBJ2-5, with TRBD2 identical over 8 bases. The CDR3 has 14 residues. Germline CDR1 reads SEHNR; CDR2 reads FQNEAQ (reference sequence). With V trimmed by 5 bases and J by 5 bases, 7 bases remained unmatched. CDR3 residues: CASSLGGAGETQYF. The DNA of the CDR3 is TGTGCCAGCAGCCTCGGGGGGGCCGGGGAGACCCAGTACTTC.

This rearrangement joins TRBV11-2 to TRBJ2-7; 13 bases match TRBD2. V lost 5 bases and J lost 5; bases outside the gene matches: 18. The CDR3 spans 19 residues. CDR1 and CDR2 (germline): SGHAT, FQNNGV. The CDR3 protein is CASSHDGLAGEIGWDEQYF. CDR3 coding DNA: TGTGCCAGCAGCCACGACGGACTAGCGGGAGAAATTGGCTGGGACGAGCAGTACTTC.

The genes are TRBV5-4 and TRBJ1-4; D is unclear. CDR1 and CDR2 (germline): SGHNT, YYREEE (reference sequence). Between the trimmed V and J ends, which lost 1 base and 0 bases, there was a span of 10 bases. This CDR3 is built from 16 residues. CDR3 nucleotides: TGTGCCAGCAGCTTGAGAGGTCATGCAACTAATGAAAAACTGTTTTTT. Protein sequence: CASSLRGHATNEKLFF.

CDR3 nucleotides: TGTGCCAGCAGCTTAGTAGGCGGGGGGCTAGCCAAAAACATTCAGTACTTC. This codes for CASSLVGGGLAKNIQYF. V is TRBV11-2 and J is TRBJ2-4, with 8 nucleotides matching TRBD2. The junction had 5 bases not matched to a gene; V was cut back by 1 base and J by 0 bases. This CDR3 comprises 17 residues. Germline CDR1 and CDR2: SGHAT and FQNNGV.

The chain combines TRBV6-5 with TRBJ2-3; D uncertain. The CDR3 runs 13 residues. The germline V gene encodes CDR1 MNHEY and CDR2 SVGAGI. Trimming took 2 bases from V and 6 from J, leaving 9 bases between them. The CDR3 loop is CASSYGPRDTQYF. The CDR3, as DNA: TGTGCCAGCAGTTACGGCCCTAGGGATACGCAGTATTTT.

V usage is TRBV14 and J usage is TRBJ2-1; 8 nucleotides match TRBD2. The CDR3 has 16 residues. CDR1 SGHDN and CDR2 FVKESK come from the germline V gene. V dropped 1 base and J dropped 3; count of bases not matched to a gene: 5. The CDR3 DNA follows: TGTGCCAGCAGCCAAGTTCCCGGGGGGGGCTACAATGAGCAGTTCTTC. This codes for CASSQVPGGGYNEQFF.

V gene TRBV10-3 combines with J gene TRBJ1-1; D uncertain. The CDR3 has 14 amino acids. Germline CDR1 is ENHRY and CDR2 is SYGVKD. The ends were cut back, 8 bases at V and 0 bases at J, with 13 bases in the middle. CDR3: CAIARRDMNTEAFF. In nucleotides, the CDR3 is TGTGCCATCGCCCGGAGGGATATGAACACTGAAGCTTTCTTT.

There are a few counts of this clone. This sequence joins TRBV15 and TRBJ2-3; 7 nucleotides agree with TRBD1. The CDR3 is made up of 14 amino acids. V shed 2 bases, J shed 5 bases, and the junction held 4 bases outside the gene matches. Germline V lookup: CDR1 LNHNV, CDR2 YYDKDF (reference sequence). CDR3 DNA sequence: TGTGCCACCAGCAGAACAGGGGCGGAAGATACGCAGTATTTT. Protein: CATSRTGAEDTQYF.

The J gene is TRBJ1-1, the V gene TRBV7-8; 9 bases match TRBD1. The trim removed 4 bases at V and 9 bases at J, leaving 9 bases unmatched. The CDR3 extends over 14 amino acids. Germline V gene data show CDR1 as SGHVS and CDR2 as FQNEAQ. CDR3 amino acids: CASSSDRGSGKAFF. CDR3 DNA sequence: TGTGCCAGCAGCTCCGACAGGGGGAGCGGAAAAGCTTTCTTT.

The V call is TRBV10-2, the J call TRBJ2-3; D is unclear. CDR3 length: 14 residues. Deletions cut 6 bases from V and 4 bases from J, with 14 bases between. Germline V gene lookup returns CDR1 WSHSY and CDR2 SAAADI. CDR3 coding DNA: TGCGCCAGCAGGGAGAGTCTCGAGGCAGATACGCAGTATTTT. Protein sequence: CASRESLEADTQYF.